The T cell receptor beta chain described here comes from a study of T cells in localized non-small cell lung cancer. Repertoires were generated with immunoSEQ multiplex PCR, while TCRdb's copy carries only in-frame clones and drops some. Found here are 30,000 or so clones, roughly 86% of them singletons; the top ten hold less than 5%. Study outcomes and limitations: Patients showing higher blood T cell density tended to see longer overall survival. Owing to sequencing of a solitary tumor region, heterogeneity cannot be discounted. Adjacent lung was found to contain a median about 62 of the top 100 tumor clones. Uninvolved adjacent lung had more T cell clonality than any other tissue, topping tumor.

As concerns this clone: Its antigen is unknown.

The V end was cut by 4 bases, the J end by 1 base, with 17 bases between. This CDR3 region has 17 residues. The germline V gene has CDR1 MNHNS and CDR2 SASEGT. The material sequenced was peripheral blood mononuclear cells, taken before any cancer treatment. The sequence derives from a woman aged 35-75 years with stage III lung adenocarcinoma. The chain uses TRBV6-1 and TRBJ1-5; D is unclear. The CDR3 DNA reads as TGTGCCAGCAGTGTCTTCGAGACAATAGGGAGCAATCAGCCCCAGCATTTT. It translates to CASSVFETIGSNQPQHF.